This T cell receptor (beta chain) came from a study of OX40 agonist ivuxolimab in advanced cancers. Study-level information: Ivuxolimab, an antibody acting as an agonist of OX40 (CD134), was used to treat patients. Among those enrolled, mean age was about 63 years (range about 23 to 90) and about 79% were male.

The CDR3 has 14 amino acids. The method was immunoSEQ multiplex PCR; TCRdb's version includes in-frame clones alone and lacks a portion of them. The table has tens of thousands of clones, roughly 91% seen once. General study findings and limits: Expanded clones tended on average to be more numerous among CD8+ T cells than CD4+. Among the nonresponders, some also had low normalized T-cell clonal expansion.

About this clone itself: The antigen is unknown.

The chain links TRBV21-1 to TRBJ2-3; the table's D call TRBD1 went unverified against the DNA. TRBV21-1 is shown as a pseudogene. The TCR was taken from an adult with an advanced solid tumor such as melanoma, head and neck, liver or kidney cancer. Specimen: CD4+ or CD8+ T cells sorted from blood, collected in a trial of the OX40 agonist ivuxolimab. CDR3 nucleotide sequence: TGTGCCAGCAGCTCCCGACATTACACAGATACGCAGTATTTT. Translated, it gives CASSSRHYTDTQYF.